Following are 5 T cell receptor beta chains from one sample sequenced in a study of T cell responses to AZD1222 COVID-19 vaccine. Generated by immunoSEQ multiplex PCR, the TCRdb table keeps only in-frame clones and is missing some. The data contain 75,000 to 90,000 clones, roughly 89% of them seen just once; the ten biggest clones take up approximately 2.5%. Sequencing used peripheral blood, obtained on day 0 of AZD1222 vaccination. The receptors originated from an adult in good health.

The chain combines TRBV21-1 with TRBJ2-2. TRBV21-1 counts as a pseudogene. The CDR3 runs 16 residues. For the CDR3, the DNA is TGTGCCAGCACTTGGGAAAGTGAGAGAACCACCGGGGAGCTGTTTTTT. Translating it yields CASTWESERTTGELFF.

The rearrangement links TRBV7-9 to TRBJ1-6; D is perhaps TRBD1 (5 bases). CDR3 length: 15 residues. V was pared by 1 base and J by 10 bases, with 14 bases between. From germline, CDR1 is SEHNR and CDR2 FQNEAQ (reference sequence). CDR3 residues: CASSLDRRVQSPLHF. For the CDR3, the DNA is TGTGCCAGCAGCTTAGACCGCAGGGTTCAATCACCCCTCCACTTT.

This sequence joins TRBV6-5 and TRBJ1-1; no clear D gene. The CDR3 runs to 15 residues. Germline-derived CDR1 and CDR2 are MNHEY and SVGAGI. The ends were cut back, 6 bases at V and 0 bases at J, with 14 bases in the middle. The CDR3: CASRDVIIMNTEAFF. The DNA for the CDR3 is TGTGCCAGCAGGGACGTAATTATTATGAACACTGAAGCTTTCTTT.

This chain connects TRBV30 to TRBJ1-1, with 7 bases identical to TRBD1. The length of the CDR3 is 13 residues. The germline V gene encodes CDR1 GTSNPN and CDR2 SVGIG (reference sequence). With 0 bases clipped from V and 4 bases from J, the junction kept 2 bases outside the gene matches. In DNA, the CDR3 is TGTGCCTGGAGTGTATCAGGGGGCACTGAAGCTTTCTTT. This gives the protein CAWSVSGGTEAFF.

The chain links TRBV19 to TRBJ2-7; 12 bases map to TRBD2. CDR1 and CDR2 from the germline V gene are LNHDA and SQIVND (reference sequence). The CDR3 totals 14 residues. J lost 3 bases, V lost 3 bases, and 0 bases had no gene match. The CDR3 DNA reads as TGTGCCAGTAGTATGGGACTAGCGGGCTACGAGCAGTACTTC. This sequence encodes CASSMGLAGYEQYF.